The next 7 T cell receptor beta chains were all read from a single sample in a study of graft-versus-host responses after intestinal transplantation. The protocol was immunoSEQ multiplex PCR, while the TCRdb copy is restricted to in-frame clones and leaves out a portion. The sample lists tens of thousands of clones, roughly 90% occurring once. The sequencing here drew on PBMCs, taken 98 days after intestinal transplantation. The receptors here all came from a human patient who received an intestinal transplant, so some T cells may come from the graft donor.

V and J are TRBV10-3 and TRBJ2-1; 8 bases match TRBD1. This CDR3 is 13 amino acids long. Trimming took 8 bases from V and 8 from J; bases not matched to a gene: 8. CDR1 and CDR2 from the germline V gene are ENHRY and SYGVKD. The DNA of the CDR3 is TGTGCCATCGCCGGACAGGGTATTGATGAGCAGTTCTTC. Its protein product is CAIAGQGIDEQFF.

The V gene is TRBV19, the J gene TRBJ1-2, with 8 bases lining up with TRBD1. Trimming at V came to 5 bases and at J to 6 bases, leaving 8 bases not matched to a gene. CDR1 LNHDA and CDR2 SQIVND come from the germline V gene (reference sequence). CDR3 size: 14 residues. The CDR3 coding sequence is TGTGCCAGTAGTTTGGACAGGGAATCAGATGGCTACACCTTC. Amino acid sequence: CASSLDRESDGYTF.

The V call is TRBV29-1, the J call TRBJ2-1; D may correspond to TRBD1 or TRBD2 (5 bases each). Trimming stripped 6 bases from V and 2 bases from J, with 11 bases between. The CDR3 is made up of 13 amino acids. The germline V gene has CDR1 SQVTM and CDR2 ANQGSEA. CDR3 region: CSVSPGPYNEQFF. Written as DNA, the CDR3 is TGCAGCGTGTCTCCGGGACCCTACAATGAGCAGTTCTTC.

The J gene is TRBJ2-5, the V gene TRBV13; 13 bases are a match to TRBD2. From germline, CDR1 is PRHDT and CDR2 FYEKMQ (reference sequence). The J segment lost 1 base and the V segment lost 5 bases, leaving 4 bases of the junction unmatched. This CDR3 region has 16 residues. The CDR3 is CASSTRLAGGQETQYF. CDR3 DNA: TGTGCCAGCAGCACCCGACTAGCGGGGGGCCAAGAGACCCAGTACTTC.

The chain employs TRBV15 and TRBJ2-7; 11 bases are shared with TRBD1. Germline-derived CDR1 and CDR2 are LNHNV and YYDKDF (reference sequence). Trimming at V came to 5 bases and at J to 2 bases, leaving 2 bases not matched to a gene. The CDR3 is made up of 14 amino acids. The DNA of the CDR3 is TGTGCCACCAGCGGGACAGGGGGGACCTACGAGCAGTACTTC. Protein sequence: CATSGTGGTYEQYF.

The chain carries TRBV27 and TRBJ1-2, with a possible D match to TRBD1 (5 bases). The germline V gene encodes CDR1 MNHEY and CDR2 SMNVEV (reference sequence). The CDR3 is made up of 16 amino acids. Between the trimmed V and J ends, which lost 6 bases and 8 bases, there was a span of 25 bases. The CDR3 is CASSPRAREQARGYTF. In DNA form, the CDR3 reads TGTGCCAGCAGCCCCAGGGCTAGGGAACAGGCCAGGGGCTACACCTTC.

This sequence joins TRBV30 and TRBJ2-1; D is perhaps TRBD2 (5 bases). The CDR3 sequence is 12 residues long. The germline V gene encodes CDR1 GTSNPN and CDR2 SVGIG (reference sequence). V lost 0 bases and J lost 6, with 6 bases in between. As DNA, the CDR3 is TGTGCCTGGAGTGTACTAGGCAATGAGCAGTTCTTC. The encoded protein is CAWSVLGNEQFF.